This entry lists 27 T cell receptor beta chains sequenced from one sample in a study of T cell responses to AZD1222 COVID-19 vaccine. Generated by immunoSEQ multiplex PCR, the TCRdb table keeps only in-frame clones and is missing some. The sample includes around 60,000 clones, 65% to 85% seen only once; the top ten take approximately 24%. The sequences come from peripheral blood, collected 28 days after the second AZD1222 dose. The receptors were gathered from an adult who received the AZD1222 COVID-19 vaccine.

This chain connects TRBV6-2 or TRBV6-3 to TRBJ2-2; 8 bases fit TRBD1. This CDR3 is built from 16 residues. V was pared by 8 bases and J by 5 bases, with 13 bases of the junction left unmatched. Germline V gene sequence: CDR1 MNHEY, CDR2 SVGEGT. CDR3 DNA sequence: TGTGCCAGCCGCCTCCTCGGACAGGGAGTTACCGGGGAGCTGTTTTTT. This translates into CASRLLGQGVTGELFF.

This clone was recorded once. CDR3 loop: CASSIDPGNTIYF. CDR3 in DNA: TGTGCCAGTAGTATAGATCCTGGAAACACCATATATTTT. The chain uses TRBV19 and TRBJ1-3; D gene unclear. Trimming left V 0 bases short and J 2 bases short, with 2 bases between. Per the germline V gene, CDR1 is LNHDA and CDR2 is SQIVND (reference sequence). The CDR3 covers 13 residues. Full variable domain (outside the CDR3, taken from reference TRBV19 and TRBJ1-3): DGGITQSPKYLFRKEGQNVTLSCEQNLNHDAMYWYRQDPGQGLRLIYYSQIVNDFQKGDIAEGYSVSREKKESFPLTVTSAQKNPTAFYLCASSIDPGNTIYFGEGSWLTVV.

V usage is TRBV19 and J usage is TRBJ1-4; no clear D gene. Germline CDR1 reads LNHDA; CDR2 reads SQIVND (reference sequence). The CDR3 totals 15 residues. V lost 5 bases and J 0 bases, leaving 10 bases between the germline ends. As DNA, the CDR3 is TGTGCCAGTAGTGGTCCGGATGCAACTAATGAAAAACTGTTTTTT. Translated: CASSGPDATNEKLFF.

This chain links TRBV5-6 with TRBJ2-5, with 7 bases that match TRBD2. Germline V lookup: CDR1 SGHDT, CDR2 YYEEEE. J was trimmed by 5 bases and V by 3 bases; bases with no gene match: 10. The CDR3 totals 15 residues. CDR3 residues: CASSSRLAASETQYF. Written as DNA, the CDR3 is TGTGCCAGCAGCTCCCGCCTAGCGGCCTCCGAGACCCAGTACTTC.

The chain joins TRBV7-9 to TRBJ2-1; D gene unclear. The V gene lost 3 bases and the J gene lost 8 bases, with 8 bases spanning the gap. From germline, CDR1 is SEHNR and CDR2 FQNEAQ (reference sequence). The length of the CDR3 is 12 residues. The CDR3 protein is CASSFLNYEQFF. The CDR3 DNA reads as TGTGCCAGCAGCTTCCTCAACTATGAGCAGTTCTTC.

J is TRBJ1-1 and V is TRBV28; D remains ambiguous. The germline V gene has CDR1 MDHEN and CDR2 SYDVKM. CDR3 length: 12 amino acids. The V and J ends lost 6 bases and 1 base respectively, with 6 bases between them. The CDR3 nucleotides read TGTGCCAGCAGGCCTCAGAACACTGAAGCTTTCTTT. This translates into CASRPQNTEAFF.

The sample holds a few counts of this clone. This chain uses TRBV30 with TRBJ2-7, with D possibly TRBD1 on 6 matching bases. Germline CDR1 reads GTSNPN; CDR2 reads SVGIG (reference sequence). The V gene lost 5 bases and the J gene lost 0 bases, with 8 bases spanning the gap. The CDR3 totals 12 residues. The CDR3 nucleotides are TGTGCCTGGTTGGACAGCTCCTACGAGCAGTACTTC. Translating gives CAWLDSSYEQYF. The variable domain in full, with the rest retrieved from reference TRBV30 and TRBJ2-7, is SQTIHQWPATLVQPVGSPLSLECTVEGTSNPNLYWYRQAAGRGLQLLFYSVGIGQISSEVPQNLSASRPQDRQFILSSKKLLLSDSGFYLCAWLDSSYEQYFGPGTRLTVT.

This clone was seen a handful of times. The DNA of the CDR3 is TGTGCCAGCAGCTTCCGAGGGAGCTCTGGAAACACCATATATTTT. Translation: CASSFRGSSGNTIYF. The chain is built from TRBV9 and TRBJ1-3; D not certain. Trimming pared 4 bases from V and 0 bases from J, leaving 11 bases between. The CDR3 runs 15 residues. The germline gives CDR1 SGDLS, CDR2 YYNGEE.

The genes are TRBV7-9 and TRBJ2-7; 11 bases map to TRBD1. Germline CDR1 SEHNR, CDR2 FQNEAQ (reference sequence). The CDR3 contains 15 residues. The V and J ends lost 5 bases and 1 base, in that order; junction bases with no gene match: 4. CDR3: CASSEGQGVSYEQYF. CDR3 nucleotide sequence: TGTGCCAGCAGCGAGGGACAGGGGGTGTCCTACGAGCAGTACTTC.

V is TRBV7-2 and J is TRBJ2-7; 13 bases align to TRBD2. CDR3 length: 15 residues. The V gene end was trimmed by 5 bases and the J gene end by 4 bases; junction bases not matched to a gene: 5. Per germline, CDR1 SGHTA and CDR2 FQGNSA. CDR3 sequence reads: CASSQKGLAGYEQYF. The CDR3 DNA is TGTGCCAGCAGCCAGAAGGGACTAGCGGGATACGAGCAGTACTTC.

The chain links TRBV28 to TRBJ1-2, with 10 nucleotides matching TRBD1. Germline V CDR1 and CDR2: MDHEN, SYDVKM. V shed 7 bases, J shed 6 bases, and the junction held 11 bases outside the gene matches. CDR3 length equals 15 residues. CDR3 DNA sequence: TGTGCCAGCACCTCGGCCGGGACAGGGGTAAATGGCTACACCTTC. Translating gives CASTSAGTGVNGYTF.

This chain joins TRBV29-1 and TRBJ2-5; a weak D match, TRBD2 (6 bases). Germline CDR1 and CDR2: SQVTM and ANQGSEA. Between the trimmed V and J ends, which lost 6 bases and 2 bases, there was a span of 10 bases. The CDR3 runs 12 residues. DNA of the CDR3: TGCAGCGTCCATGGAGGGCAAGAGACCCAGTACTTC. Encoded protein: CSVHGGQETQYF.

The count of this clone is one. The chain employs TRBV7-3 and TRBJ1-5; D is unclear. Looked up from germline, CDR1 is SGHTA and CDR2 is FQGTGA. CDR3 length: 11 residues. V was shortened by 4 bases and J by 7 bases, with 5 bases between the two germline ends. Written as DNA, the CDR3 is TGTGCCAGCAGCTCCGTCCAGCCCCAGCATTTT. This encodes CASSSVQPQHF.

The gene calls are TRBV7-2 and TRBJ2-2; the D is unclear. This CDR3 has 14 residues. The V end was cut by 5 bases, the J end by 4 bases, with 11 bases between. CDR1 and CDR2 (germline): SGHTA, FQGNSA. The CDR3 loop is CASSLYGGTGELFF. The CDR3 DNA follows: TGTGCCAGCAGCCTATACGGTGGCACCGGGGAGCTGTTTTTT.

Comment on this clone: Sequence at one end of the junction differs from germline and may be a read error. The V and J genes are TRBV19 and TRBJ2-2; the match to TRBD2 covers 10 bases. The germline V gene has CDR1 LNHDA and CDR2 SQIVND (reference sequence). The CDR3 is 16 residues long. The CDR3 loop is CASSIGLAGITGELFF. The CDR3 DNA is TGTGCCAGTAGTATAGGACTAGCGGGTATTACCGGTGAGCTGTTTTTT.

V is TRBV30 and J is TRBJ2-7; no clear D. Germline lookup yields CDR1 GTSNPN and CDR2 SVGIG (reference sequence). The V and J ends lost 4 bases and 5 bases respectively, with 9 bases between them. The CDR3 extends over 11 amino acids. CDR3 sequence reads: CAWNPGNEQYF. Written as DNA, the CDR3 is TGTGCCTGGAATCCGGGCAACGAGCAGTACTTC.

This chain uses TRBV7-2 with TRBJ2-1; D possibly matches TRBD1 or TRBD2 (5 bases each). The CDR3 has 18 amino acids. Trimming removed 1 base at V and 2 bases at J, with 18 bases between. The germline V gene encodes CDR1 SGHTA and CDR2 FQGNSA. The CDR3 loop reads CASSLGGRAFPAYNEQFF. The CDR3 bases are TGTGCCAGCAGCTTAGGGGGACGAGCCTTCCCGGCCTACAATGAGCAGTTCTTC.

The V gene is TRBV5-4, the J gene TRBJ2-7; no definite D call. The V end was cut by 5 bases, the J end by 2 bases, with 5 bases between. Germline V gene sequence: CDR1 SGHNT, CDR2 YYREEE (reference sequence). This CDR3 spans 11 amino acids. The CDR3 DNA sequence: TGTGCCAGCAGAAACACCTACGAGCAGTACTTC. Encoded protein: CASRNTYEQYF.

V usage is TRBV10-3 and J usage is TRBJ2-3; 7 nucleotides align to TRBD1. V was pared by 3 bases and J by 4 bases, with 4 bases of the junction left unmatched. CDR1 is ENHRY and CDR2 is SYGVKD in the germline V gene. CDR3 length: 14 amino acids. The CDR3 is CAISDRQGSDTQYF. CDR3 DNA sequence: TGTGCCATCAGTGATCGACAGGGATCAGATACGCAGTATTTT.

This clone was detected only once. The V gene is TRBV10-1, the J gene TRBJ2-1; 9 nucleotides agree with TRBD1. The junction had 2 bases not matched to a gene; V was cut back by 1 base and J by 4 bases. The CDR3 has 15 residues. Per the germline V gene, CDR1 is WNHNN and CDR2 is SYGVQD (reference sequence). The CDR3 sequence is CASSELGQGYNEQFF. The CDR3 DNA sequence: TGCGCCAGCAGTGAGTTGGGACAGGGTTACAATGAGCAGTTCTTC.

The genes are TRBV7-2 and TRBJ2-7, with unresolved D. Deletions cut 2 bases from V and 5 bases from J, with 10 bases between. The CDR3 runs 13 residues. The germline gives CDR1 SGHTA, CDR2 FQGNSA. The CDR3, as DNA: TGTGCCAGCAGCTTATTTGTTCCCAACGAGCAGTACTTC. It is translated as CASSLFVPNEQYF. Looking up the rest from reference TRBV7-2 and TRBJ2-7 gives the full variable domain: GAGVSQSPSNKVTEKGKDVELRCDPISGHTALYWYRQSLGQGLEFLIYFQGNSAPDKSGLPSDRFSAERTGGSVSTLTIQRTQQEDSAVYLCASSLFVPNEQYFGPGTRLTVT.

The chain carries TRBV4-1 and TRBJ1-5; TRBD1 agrees at 10 bases. The CDR3 length is 17 residues. Trimming removed 0 bases from V and 1 base from J; junction bases left unmatched: 3. Per germline, CDR1 MGHRA and CDR2 YSYEKL. CDR3 sequence (DNA): TGCGCCAGCAGCCAAGACCCGGGACAGGGGAGCAATCAGCCCCAGCATTTT. Translation: CASSQDPGQGSNQPQHF.

This chain links TRBV5-1 with TRBJ2-1; 7 bases line up with TRBD2. In germline, CDR1 is SGHRS, CDR2 YFSETQ. V gave up 5 bases and J gave up 4 bases; unmatched junction bases: 12. CDR3 length equals 16 residues. CDR3 amino acids: CASSPPGGGTYNEQFF. DNA for the CDR3: TGCGCCAGCAGTCCCCCAGGCGGGGGAACTTACAATGAGCAGTTCTTC.

The chain recombines TRBV28 with TRBJ1-4; 12 nucleotides line up with TRBD1. The CDR3 is 17 amino acids. With 6 bases clipped from V and 7 bases from J, the junction kept 12 bases outside the gene matches. Germline CDR1 MDHEN, CDR2 SYDVKM. The CDR3: CASSGSGTGGWSEKLFF. The CDR3 region has the DNA TGTGCCAGCAGCGGAAGTGGGACAGGGGGCTGGAGTGAAAAACTGTTTTTT.

This chain links TRBV24-1 with TRBJ2-7; D is tentatively TRBD1 or TRBD2 (6 bases each). CDR3 length equals 14 residues. Deletions cut 3 bases from V and 6 bases from J, with 14 bases between. Per the germline V gene, CDR1 is KGHDR and CDR2 is SFDVKD. In DNA form, the CDR3 reads TGTGCCACCAGTGATGGGGGGCTTTCGGGCGAGCAGTACTTC. Residues: CATSDGGLSGEQYF.

The rearrangement uses TRBV30 and TRBJ1-1; D gene unclear. CDR3 length: 13 residues. Per germline, CDR1 GTSNPN and CDR2 SVGIG (reference sequence). Between the trimmed V and J ends, which lost 3 bases and 0 bases, there was a span of 8 bases. Here the CDR3 reads CAWRQFMNTEAFF. CDR3 nucleotides: TGTGCCTGGAGACAGTTCATGAACACTGAAGCTTTCTTT. The entire variable domain, with the rest obtained from reference TRBV30 and TRBJ1-1, is as follows: SQTIHQWPATLVQPVGSPLSLECTVEGTSNPNLYWYRQAAGRGLQLLFYSVGIGQISSEVPQNLSASRPQDRQFILSSKKLLLSDSGFYLCAWRQFMNTEAFFGQGTRLTVV.

The chain's CDR3 is CASSTFQGVGLNEQFF. Written as DNA, the CDR3 is TGTGCCAGTAGTACCTTCCAGGGAGTAGGTTTGAATGAGCAGTTCTTC. The chain links TRBV19 to TRBJ2-1; D assignment may be TRBD1 or TRBD2 (5 bases each). The CDR3 contains 16 residues. V shed 4 bases and J shed 7 bases, with 20 bases lying between them. Germline V CDR1 and CDR2: LNHDA, SQIVND (reference sequence).